This T cell receptor (beta chain) emerged from a study of liver allograft versus peripheral blood T cells. The wider study: Intrahepatic T cell receptor repertoires from transplanted livers were compared against repertoires in recipients' peripheral blood.

TCRdb used MiXCR to reprocess the reads, holding one entry per CDR3 protein. This sample has about 9,200 distinct CDR3 sequences, with around 21% found just once. CDR3 length equals 17 residues. Trimming cost V 4 bases and J 3 bases; bases outside gene matches: 16. Germline CDR1 and CDR2: DFQATT and SNEGSKA (reference sequence). The receptor was derived from a human patient who had a liver transplant. The graft donor may have contributed some T cells. The chain combines TRBV20-1 with TRBJ2-7; TRBD2 matches 9 bases. Here the CDR3 reads CSAIIERALAGNYEQYF. The CDR3 DNA follows: TGCAGTGCTATAATTGAGCGGGCACTAGCGGGCAACTACGAGCAGTACTTC.